The 20 T cell receptor beta chains below were found in one sample sequenced in a study of cytomegalovirus exposure and HLA in healthy donors. PCR primers comprised 60 Vbeta and 13 Jbeta primers. TCRdb's table, derived via immunoSEQ multiplex PCR, lists solely in-frame clones and lacks some. In the table there are approximately 160,000 clones, around 74% of which are singletons. Sequencing was done on a sample of PBMCs. The receptors originated from a man between 18 and 29 years old in good health and CMV-seronegative.

The chain joins TRBV9 to TRBJ2-5; 11 nucleotides line up with TRBD1. Near its end, the DNA agrees better with TRBJ2-7, so the J call may be wrong. CDR3 length: 14 residues. Germline V CDR1 and CDR2: SGDLS, YYNGEE. This chain's CDR3 is CASSSTGTGGEQYF. CDR3 in DNA: TGTGCCAGCAGCAGCACCGGGACAGGGGGCGAGCAGTACTTC.

The chain couples TRBV29-1 to TRBJ2-3; 7 bases are a match to TRBD2. The trim removed 3 bases at V and 0 bases at J, leaving 3 bases unmatched. CDR3 length: 14 residues. Germline V CDR1 and CDR2: SQVTM, ANQGSEA. The CDR3 here is CSVEGSGSTDTQYF. CDR3 DNA: TGCAGCGTTGAGGGTAGCGGGAGCACAGATACGCAGTATTTT.

This clone has a handful of counts. The chain recombines TRBV4-3 with TRBJ2-1, with D unresolved. Trimming cost V 4 bases and J 0 bases, with 7 bases left between them. The CDR3 runs 14 residues. Germline V gene data show CDR1 as LGHNA and CDR2 as YSLEER. CDR3 coding DNA: TGCGCCAGCAGCCCCTTCAGCTCCTACAATGAGCAGTTCTTC. This gives the protein CASSPFSSYNEQFF.

This rearrangement joins TRBV14 to TRBJ1-1; no reliable D call. CDR1 is SGHDN, CDR2 FVKESK, per germline. This CDR3 has 15 amino acids. Trimming took 3 bases from V and 1 from J, leaving 12 bases between them. In DNA, the CDR3 is TGTGCCAGCAGCCACGGGAGGGAGAGGAACACTGAAGCTTTCTTT. Amino acids: CASSHGRERNTEAFF.

This chain joins TRBV4-1 and TRBJ2-1, with TRBD2 matching 8 bases. Looked up from germline, CDR1 is MGHRA and CDR2 is YSYEKL. This CDR3 comprises 12 residues. V lost 1 base, J lost 13 bases, and 3 bases stayed unmatched. The CDR3 coding sequence is TGCGCCAGCAGCCAAGGACTAGCGAAACAGTTCTTC. It yields the protein CASSQGLAKQFF.

The chain uses TRBV30 and TRBJ2-2; no definite D call. The CDR3 spans 15 residues. CDR1 and CDR2 from the germline V gene are GTSNPN and SVGIG (reference sequence). Trimming took 1 base from V and 8 from J, leaving 17 bases between them. Here the CDR3 reads CAWSAVDFAPGELFF. As DNA, the CDR3 is TGTGCCTGGAGTGCGGTTGACTTCGCACCGGGGGAGCTGTTTTTT. The variable domain in full, completed from reference TRBV30 and TRBJ2-2, reads SQTIHQWPATLVQPVGSPLSLECTVEGTSNPNLYWYRQAAGRGLQLLFYSVGIGQISSEVPQNLSASRPQDRQFILSSKKLLLSDSGFYLCAWSAVDFAPGELFFGEGSRLTVL.

V and J are TRBV9 and TRBJ2-5; weak D call: TRBD1 (6 bases). V lost 4 bases and J lost 1, with 14 bases in between. Germline V CDR1 and CDR2: SGDLS, YYNGEE. The CDR3 totals 15 residues. The CDR3: CASSTPQGGQETQYF. DNA for the CDR3: TGTGCCAGCAGCACGCCACAGGGCGGCCAAGAGACCCAGTACTTC.

This clone was observed a single time. The chain combines TRBV5-1 with TRBJ1-1, with 10 positions matching TRBD1. Looked up from germline, CDR1 is SGHRS and CDR2 is YFSETQ. The CDR3 spans 14 residues. V trimming: 3 bases; J trimming: 2 bases; junction bases outside the gene matches: 1. CDR3: CASSWTGGNTEAFF. The DNA for the CDR3 is TGCGCCAGCAGCTGGACAGGGGGAAACACTGAAGCTTTCTTT.

The genes are TRBV27 and TRBJ2-1; 7 bases map to TRBD2. Trimming took 0 bases from V and 7 from J; bases not matched to a gene: 9. This CDR3 comprises 16 residues. Germline V lookup: CDR1 MNHEY, CDR2 SMNVEV (reference sequence). The CDR3 reads CASSLSMGEGWNEQFF. The CDR3 DNA is TGTGCCAGCAGTTTATCGATGGGGGAGGGCTGGAATGAGCAGTTCTTC.

The chain combines TRBV9 with TRBJ2-3; 7 nucleotides match TRBD2. This CDR3 has 15 amino acids. Trimming took 0 bases from V and 5 from J; bases not matched to a gene: 6. Germline-derived CDR1 and CDR2 are SGDLS and YYNGEE. CDR3: CASSVGGRAGDTQYF. The CDR3 DNA reads TGTGCCAGCAGCGTAGGAGGGAGGGCGGGAGATACGCAGTATTTT.

This chain connects TRBV2 to TRBJ2-7; D remains unclear. This CDR3 region has 12 residues. Germline assignment: CDR1 SNHLY and CDR2 FYNNEI. The V and J ends lost 6 bases and 0 bases respectively, with 6 bases between them. The CDR3 region is CASSPVSYEQYF. The DNA of the CDR3 is TGTGCCAGCAGCCCCGTCTCCTACGAGCAGTACTTC.

The chain employs TRBV29-1 and TRBJ1-1; D unresolved. The germline V gene has CDR1 SQVTM and CDR2 ANQGSEA. This CDR3 spans 10 amino acids. V was trimmed by 8 bases and J by 3 bases, leaving 7 bases between them. CDR3 sequence (DNA): TGCAGCTCTCTAGACACTGAAGCTTTCTTT. Translation gives CSSLDTEAFF.

The chain employs TRBV5-5 and TRBJ2-6, with D unresolved. With 4 bases removed from V and 2 bases from J, the gap between germline ends came to 7 bases. Germline V gene lookup returns CDR1 SGHKS and CDR2 YYEKEE (reference sequence). This CDR3 has 14 residues. The CDR3 nucleotides read TGTGCCAGCAGCCAGAATCCTGGGGCCAACGTCCTGACTTTC. Protein product: CASSQNPGANVLTF.

The count of this clone is one. The J gene is TRBJ2-7, the V gene TRBV28; weak D call: TRBD2 (6 bases). V was clipped by 3 bases and J by 7 bases, with 16 bases between them. The CDR3 sequence is 14 residues long. Germline CDR1 MDHEN, CDR2 SYDVKM. In DNA form, the CDR3 reads TGTGCCAGCAGTTTGCGGGGTGCGACCGGGGAGCAGTACTTC. Translating it yields CASSLRGATGEQYF.

CDR3 DNA sequence: TGTGCCAGCAGCCCCTGGAGGTTACAGGGGGGCACTGAAGCTTTCTTT. This codes for CASSPWRLQGGTEAFF. This chain joins TRBV7-9 and TRBJ1-1, with 8 bases lining up with TRBD1. The germline gives CDR1 SEHNR, CDR2 FQNEAQ (reference sequence). The CDR3 is made up of 16 amino acids. After removal of 5 bases from V and 4 bases from J, the junction contained 12 bases not matched to a gene.

V usage is TRBV11-3 and J usage is TRBJ2-3; maybe TRBD2 (7 bases). Germline V CDR1 and CDR2: SGHNT, YENEEA. Trimming left V 1 base short and J 5 bases short, with 25 bases between. The CDR3 runs to 19 residues. In DNA, the CDR3 is TGTGCCAGCAGCTTAGGCCCCGGGGGGCCTCAGGGGAGAGGAGATACGCAGTATTTT. Amino acid sequence: CASSLGPGGPQGRGDTQYF.

The rearrangement uses TRBV2 and TRBJ2-1; D is unclear. The CDR3 is made up of 15 amino acids. V was trimmed by 8 bases and J by 0 bases, leaving 14 bases between them. Germline V lookup: CDR1 SNHLY, CDR2 FYNNEI. The CDR3 loop reads CASCPGSSSYNEQFF. The CDR3 DNA reads TGTGCCAGCTGTCCCGGGTCCAGCTCCTACAATGAGCAGTTCTTC.

The chain combines TRBV9 with TRBJ1-1; D not certain. Looked up from germline, CDR1 is SGDLS and CDR2 is YYNGEE. V was cut by 4 bases and J by 0 bases, with 7 bases left in between. The CDR3 has 13 amino acids. CDR3 in DNA: TGTGCCAGCAGCTTACAGATGAACACTGAAGCTTTCTTT. Its protein is CASSLQMNTEAFF.

The genes are TRBV27 and TRBJ2-1, with TRBD1 as a possible D gene (5 bases). This CDR3 is 16 amino acids long. Germline V gene data show CDR1 as MNHEY and CDR2 as SMNVEV (reference sequence). With 5 bases removed from V and 2 bases from J, the gap between germline ends came to 16 bases. This chain's CDR3 is CASSPLDTPAYNEQFF. As DNA, the CDR3 is TGTGCCAGCAGTCCCCTGGACACTCCAGCCTACAATGAGCAGTTCTTC.

Concerning this clone: The junction shows a germline mismatch at one end, possibly a read error. The CDR3, as DNA: TGTGCCAGCACCCTCGGGGAAGATACCCAGTACTTC. This sequence encodes CASTLGEDTQYF. The chain couples TRBV5-6 to TRBJ2-5, with TRBD2 as a possible D gene (5 bases). Germline CDR1 and CDR2: SGHDT and YYEEEE. The length of the CDR3 is 12 residues.